These 8 T cell receptor beta chains share one sample of origin, sequenced in a study of spatial heterogeneity in lung cancer (dated by TCRdb to about 2019). The protocol used for the library was 5' RACE. The sequencing machine was a NextSeq 500. In TCRdb, the public reads were trimmed at Q25 with fastp and aligned with MiXCR, with productive beta chains retained. All rows with the same CDR3 protein become a single entry with the most common DNA and genes. The sample table holds about 60,000 distinct CDR3 sequences, of which 8.4% were seen once. Approximately 15% of the sample goes to the ten largest clones. In light of the paper, this sample's time point label describes: sample taken at primary tumor resection. Without any cell sorting, TCR sequencing was performed on whole RNA extracted either from tumor and nontumor lung tissue or from cryopreserved PBMC samples. The sequenced sample was PBMCs, obtained at surgery. The receptor set was obtained from a female donor with early-stage non-small cell lung cancer.

The table lists this clonotype with a few counts. This chain uses TRBV5-1 with TRBJ1-6; no firm D call. Trimming stripped 4 bases from V and 7 bases from J, with 15 bases between. This CDR3 has 15 residues. CDR1 SGHRS and CDR2 YFSETQ come from the germline V gene. CDR3 nucleotides: TGCGCCAGCAGCCCCTCCAGAGGGTCGAATTCACCCCTCCACTTT. Translation gives CASSPSRGSNSPLHF.

In this sample, this clonotype turned up a few times. The rearrangement joins TRBV5-1 to TRBJ2-1; D possibly corresponds to TRBD1 (5 bases). Trimming took off 0 bases at V and 3 bases at J, with 16 bases between the two ends. CDR1 and CDR2 (germline): SGHRS, YFSETQ. The CDR3 runs 17 residues. The CDR3 sequence: CASSLASGTGIYNEQFF. Written as DNA, the CDR3 is TGCGCCAGCAGCTTGGCCTCGGGCACAGGAATCTACAATGAGCAGTTCTTC. Based on the CDR3 plus reference TRBV5-1 and TRBJ2-1, the full variable domain is KAGVTQTPRYLIKTRGQQVTLSCSPISGHRSVSWYQQTPGQGLQFLFEYFSETQRNKGNFPGRFSGRQFSNSRSEMNVSTLELGDSALYLCASSLASGTGIYNEQFFGPGTRLTVL.

This clonotype has ten or more counts. The V and J genes are TRBV7-2 and TRBJ2-1; maybe TRBD1 (5 bases). Germline V gene data show CDR1 as SGHTA and CDR2 as FQGNSA. This CDR3 region has 14 residues. Trimming cost V 6 bases and J 9 bases, with 18 bases left between them. The CDR3 sequence is CASSHPSRGREQFF. CDR3 DNA sequence: TGTGCCAGCAGTCACCCATCTAGGGGTCGTGAGCAGTTCTTC. Full variable domain (remainder filled in from reference TRBV7-2 and TRBJ2-1): GAGVSQSPSNKVTEKGKDVELRCDPISGHTALYWYRQSLGQGLEFLIYFQGNSAPDKSGLPSDRFSAERTGGSVSTLTIQRTQQEDSAVYLCASSHPSRGREQFFGPGTRLTVL.

The table lists this clonotype with a few counts. The chain recombines TRBV7-8 with TRBJ2-1; 10 nucleotides match TRBD2. Germline assignment: CDR1 SGHVS and CDR2 FQNEAQ. V lost 4 bases to trimming and J lost 7 bases; unmatched junction nucleotides: 7. The CDR3 is made up of 15 amino acids. CDR3: CASSYQAGGWNEQFF. CDR3 bases: TGTGCCAGCAGCTACCAAGCGGGAGGGTGGAATGAGCAGTTCTTC.

This clonotype was seen a few times. The chain uses TRBV7-3 and TRBJ2-1; D is tentatively TRBD1 or TRBD2 (5 bases each). Germline V gives CDR1 SGHTA, CDR2 FQGTGA. V lost 2 bases and J lost 2, with 7 bases in between. The CDR3 covers 14 residues. CDR3 in amino acids: CASSLGGTYNEQFF. The DNA of the CDR3 is TGTGCCAGCAGCTTAGGGGGAACCTACAATGAGCAGTTCTTC.

The V gene is TRBV27, the J gene TRBJ2-7; 7 bases match TRBD1. There are 15 residues in the CDR3. Germline V CDR1 and CDR2: MNHEY, SMNVEV (reference sequence). J lost 3 bases, V lost 6 bases, and 11 bases had no gene match. The CDR3: CASSPLTGRGYEQYF. In DNA, the CDR3 is TGTGCCAGCAGCCCCCTGACAGGGAGAGGCTACGAGCAGTACTTC.

This clonotype came up many times. V usage is TRBV3-1 and J usage is TRBJ1-5; the D is unclear. CDR3 size: 14 residues. The ends were cut back, 0 bases at V and 6 bases at J, with 9 bases in the middle. The germline gives CDR1 LGHDT, CDR2 YNNKEL (reference sequence). The CDR3 protein is CASSQDGGFQPQHF. The CDR3 bases are TGTGCCAGCAGCCAAGATGGAGGGTTTCAGCCCCAGCATTTT.

This clonotype appeared many times. V is TRBV12-5 and J is TRBJ1-1, with TRBD1 identical over 7 bases. The CDR3 consists of 18 residues. The V gene end was trimmed by 4 bases and the J gene end by 2 bases; junction bases not matched to a gene: 16. Per germline, CDR1 LGHNT and CDR2 FRNRAP. The CDR3 spells CASGSTGQRVGINTEAFF. The CDR3 nucleotides are TGTGCTAGTGGTTCGACGGGACAGCGTGTGGGGATAAACACTGAAGCTTTCTTT.